Below, 13 T cell receptor beta chains from the same sample are listed, as sequenced in a study of shared clonotypes between healthy human individuals. The method was immunoSEQ multiplex PCR; TCRdb's version includes in-frame clones alone and lacks a portion of them. The table lists 2 million or so clones, 95% of them singletons. The sequenced material came from naive CD4+ T cells sorted from blood. The subset here: CD45RA+ positively selected. The receptors were gathered from a man younger than 35 in good health.

This clone was recorded a few times. The chain couples TRBV18 to TRBJ1-6, with TRBD1 matching over 7 bases. From germline, CDR1 is KGHSH and CDR2 LQKENI. This CDR3 is built from 14 residues. Losses at the gene ends were 4 bases for V and 6 bases for J; bases not matched to a gene: 3. The CDR3 sequence is CASSLGDSNSPLHF. The DNA for the CDR3 is TGTGCCAGCTCACTGGGGGACAGTAATTCACCCCTCCACTTT.

V and J are TRBV4-3 and TRBJ2-7; D call uncertain. This CDR3 spans 15 amino acids. The V end lost 0 bases, the J end lost 5 bases, and 14 bases lay between the germline ends. Germline V gene lookup returns CDR1 LGHNA and CDR2 YSLEER. The CDR3 bases are TGCGCCAGCAGCCAAGATTTACCCAGGCGCAACGAGCAGTACTTC. This translates into CASSQDLPRRNEQYF.

In its sample, this clone was seen once. The rearrangement uses TRBV5-4 and TRBJ2-1; D uncertain. Germline assignment: CDR1 SGHNT and CDR2 YYREEE (reference sequence). Trimming took off 0 bases at V and 0 bases at J, with 10 bases between the two ends. The CDR3 is made up of 16 amino acids. CDR3 amino acids: CASSLVGYSSYNEQFF. Written as DNA, the CDR3 is TGTGCCAGCAGCTTGGTGGGTTACAGCTCCTACAATGAGCAGTTCTTC.

V usage is TRBV6-6 and J usage is TRBJ1-6, with 8 bases identical to TRBD1. Germline V gene sequence: CDR1 MNHNY, CDR2 SVGAGI (reference sequence). The CDR3 loop spans 16 amino acids. J gave up 7 bases and V 2 bases, and 7 bases lay outside the gene matches. The CDR3 DNA reads TGTGCCAGCAGTTACCGCGGACAGGGTAAAAATTCACCCCTCCACTTT. This encodes CASSYRGQGKNSPLHF.

The chain uses TRBV7-8 and TRBJ2-7, with TRBD2 as a possible D gene (5 bases). Germline loops: CDR1 SGHVS, CDR2 FQNEAQ. V lost 7 bases, J lost 4 bases, and 14 bases lay in between. The CDR3 consists of 13 residues. The CDR3 reads CASTRDRVYEQYF. For the CDR3, the DNA is TGTGCCAGCACGAGGGATAGGGTTTACGAGCAGTACTTC.

Concerning this clone itself: Other DNA sequences from this sample encode an identical CDR3 as well. The J gene is TRBJ2-7, the V gene TRBV6-1; the match to TRBD2 covers 11 bases. Germline V gives CDR1 MNHNS, CDR2 SASEGT. Unmatched junction bases numbered 3, after V lost 9 bases and J lost 2 bases. This CDR3 is 13 amino acids long. Here the CDR3 reads CASRLAGTYEQYF. CDR3 nucleotide sequence: TGTGCCAGTCGACTAGCGGGAACCTACGAGCAGTACTTC.

This clone was detected only once. The chain links TRBV19 to TRBJ1-5; TRBD1 agrees at 8 bases. The V segment lost 5 bases and the J segment 5 bases; nucleotides outside the gene matches: 11. The CDR3 extends over 16 amino acids. Germline V gene sequence: CDR1 LNHDA, CDR2 SQIVND (reference sequence). The DNA for the CDR3 is TGTGCCAGTAGTCCAAACCCGGGACAGGCGGATCAGCCCCAGCATTTT. Translation gives CASSPNPGQADQPQHF.

The rearrangement uses TRBV18 and TRBJ1-6; D gene ambiguous. Germline CDR1 is KGHSH and CDR2 is LQKENI. Between the trimmed V and J ends, which lost 3 bases and 0 bases, there was a span of 9 bases. The CDR3 totals 16 residues. This CDR3 is CASSPLGTSYNSPLHF. The CDR3 DNA reads as TGTGCCAGCTCACCCCTTGGAACCTCCTATAATTCACCCCTCCACTTT.

This clone was detected once. The rearrangement links TRBV11-2 to TRBJ2-3; D may be TRBD2 (5 bases). The germline V gene encodes CDR1 SGHAT and CDR2 FQNNGV. The CDR3 is 14 amino acids. V shed 5 bases and J shed 0 bases, with 9 bases lying between them. As DNA, the CDR3 is TGTGCCAGCAGCCTTCGGACTAGCACAGATACGCAGTATTTT. Encoded protein: CASSLRTSTDTQYF.

CDR3 region: CASSVGQGQTYEQYF. Written as DNA, the CDR3 is TGTGCCAGCTCCGTCGGACAGGGACAAACCTACGAGCAGTACTTC. The chain combines TRBV18 with TRBJ2-7; 8 bases map to TRBD1. The length of the CDR3 is 15 residues. The trim removed 6 bases at V and 2 bases at J, leaving 9 bases unmatched. Germline V CDR1 and CDR2: KGHSH, LQKENI.

The rearrangement uses TRBV19 and TRBJ1-3; the D is unclear. The CDR3 consists of 13 residues. Germline-derived CDR1 and CDR2 are LNHDA and SQIVND (reference sequence). V was clipped by 11 bases and J by 0 bases, with 11 bases between them. The CDR3: CASSVLSGNTIYF. CDR3 in DNA: TGTGCCTCTTCCGTTCTCTCTGGAAACACCATATATTTT.

This clone was observed once. This chain connects TRBV28 to TRBJ2-2; tentatively, D is TRBD1 (5 bases). Germline V gene lookup returns CDR1 MDHEN and CDR2 SYDVKM. The CDR3 contains 14 residues. Trimming left V 7 bases short and J 1 base short, with 10 bases between. CDR3 protein: CASTGQLNTGELFF. DNA for the CDR3: TGTGCCAGCACAGGGCAATTGAACACCGGGGAGCTGTTTTTT.

J is TRBJ1-1 and V is TRBV5-4; unclear D gene. Looked up from germline, CDR1 is SGHNT and CDR2 is YYREEE (reference sequence). Trimming pared 4 bases from V and 8 bases from J, leaving 12 bases between. The CDR3 runs 12 residues. The CDR3 DNA follows: TGTGCCAGCAGCCAGGTGAATGGGGAAGCTTTCTTT. It encodes CASSQVNGEAFF.